A selection of T cell receptor beta chains follows, all from one sample in a study of T cell repertoires in cytomegalovirus infection. TCRdb called the reads again in MiXCR, with one record for every CDR3 protein. The table has around 130,000 distinct CDR3 sequences, 24% seen once. Their cognate antigens are unknown. The sample was PBMCs, sequenced either directly or after in vitro stimulation (not recorded which). The receptors derive from a human donor in good health (CMV status not recorded). Some clones in this sample may be carry-over from other donors' samples. The CDR3 runs from the conserved cysteine through the conserved F or W. Fields, in order: clone size, D gene, CDR3 length, V gene, J gene, CDR3 DNA, CDR3 protein. A D gene is named only where the DNA matches it firmly. The size field is filled for only some rows; it gives once, few, many or a size class.

size: few; D: NA; length: 13; V: TRBV12-3/TRBV12-4; J: TRBJ2-4; DNA: TGTGCCAGCAGGGACGCCGGGACACACATTCAGTACTTC; CDR3: CASRDAGTHIQYF
size: many; D: NA; length: 19; V: TRBV7-2; J: TRBJ2-4; DNA: TGTGCCAGCAGCTTAGCGCTAGGTAGCGGAGTACTAGCCAAAAACATTCAGTACTTC; CDR3: CASSLALGSGVLAKNIQYF
size: NA; D: NA; length: 14; V: TRBV6-2/TRBV6-3; J: TRBJ2-2; DNA: TGTGCCAGCAGTTACAGGCTGGGGGCCGGGGAGCTGTTTTTT; CDR3: CASSYRLGAGELFF
size: many; D: NA; length: 14; V: TRBV7-2; J: TRBJ2-1; DNA: TGTGCCAGCAGCTTGGGGGGAGGATCCAATGAGCAGTTCTTC; CDR3: CASSLGGGSNEQFF
size: few; D: NA; length: 16; V: TRBV5-4; J: TRBJ2-6; DNA: TGTGCCAGCAGCCCGGACGCAGGGAGGGGGGCCAACGTCCTGACTTTC; CDR3: CASSPDAGRGANVLTF
size: few; D: TRBD2; length: 15; V: TRBV12-3/TRBV12-4; J: TRBJ2-5; DNA: TGTGCCAGCAGACCGACTAGCGGCCCCCAAGAGACCCAGTACTTC; CDR3: CASRPTSGPQETQYF
size: few; D: NA; length: 15; V: TRBV18; J: TRBJ2-2; DNA: TGTGCCAGCTCACCACGGTCGCGGGACACCGGGGAGCTGTTTTTT; CDR3: CASSPRSRDTGELFF
size: NA; D: NA; length: 16; V: TRBV28; J: TRBJ1-3; DNA: TGTGCCAGCACTCTCGGATTGAGTGCCTCTGGAAACACCATATATTTT; CDR3: CASTLGLSASGNTIYF
size: many; D: TRBD2; length: 14; V: TRBV6-6; J: TRBJ2-3; DNA: TGTGCCAGCAGTTACTCCGGACTAGCGGGAGATCGCTATTTT; CDR3: CASSYSGLAGDRYF
size: many; D: NA; length: 16; V: TRBV7-9; J: TRBJ1-1; DNA: TGTGCCAGCAGCTTATGGGCAGGGAGCGGGAACACTGAAGCTTTCTTT; CDR3: CASSLWAGSGNTEAFF
size: few; D: NA; length: 15; V: TRBV6-5; J: TRBJ2-1; DNA: TGTGCCAGCAGTCTTTCGTGGCTAGATAACAATGAGCAGTTCTTC; CDR3: CASSLSWLDNNEQFF
size: few; D: TRBD2; length: 15; V: TRBV28; J: TRBJ2-7; DNA: TGTGCCAGCAGTTCTGGCGCGGGAGTCCCCTACGAGCAGTACTTC; CDR3: CASSSGAGVPYEQYF
size: NA; D: TRBD1; length: 14; V: TRBV28; J: TRBJ1-1; DNA: TGTGCCAGCAGTTTAACAGGGGCGAGCACTGAAGCTTTCTTT; CDR3: CASSLTGASTEAFF
size: NA; D: TRBD1; length: 14; V: TRBV20-1; J: TRBJ1-2; DNA: TGCAGTGCTAGGGGCGGACAGGGGAACTATGGCTACACCTTC; CDR3: CSARGGQGNYGYTF
size: NA; D: TRBD1; length: 14; V: TRBV19; J: TRBJ1-2; DNA: TGTGCCAGTAGTACACAGGGGGTTAACTATGGCTACACCTTC; CDR3: CASSTQGVNYGYTF
size: few; D: NA; length: 17; V: TRBV14; J: TRBJ2-3; DNA: TGTGCCAGCAGCCAAAGAGGTCGGGTTTGGCCCACAGATACGCAGTATTTT; CDR3: CASSQRGRVWPTDTQYF
size: few; D: NA; length: 16; V: TRBV14; J: TRBJ2-5; DNA: TGTGCCAGCAGCCAAGCTGGCAGAGATTACCAAGAGACCCAGTACTTC; CDR3: CASSQAGRDYQETQYF
size: many; D: TRBD1; length: 16; V: TRBV7-2; J: TRBJ2-1; DNA: TGTGCCAGCAGCCCACGACAGGGGGGGAGTGTTGATGAGCAGTTCTTC; CDR3: CASSPRQGGSVDEQFF
size: NA; D: NA; length: 14; V: TRBV6-5; J: TRBJ1-2; DNA: TGTGCCAGCAGCAGGTATGGAGAAGACTATGGCTACACCTTC; CDR3: CASSRYGEDYGYTF